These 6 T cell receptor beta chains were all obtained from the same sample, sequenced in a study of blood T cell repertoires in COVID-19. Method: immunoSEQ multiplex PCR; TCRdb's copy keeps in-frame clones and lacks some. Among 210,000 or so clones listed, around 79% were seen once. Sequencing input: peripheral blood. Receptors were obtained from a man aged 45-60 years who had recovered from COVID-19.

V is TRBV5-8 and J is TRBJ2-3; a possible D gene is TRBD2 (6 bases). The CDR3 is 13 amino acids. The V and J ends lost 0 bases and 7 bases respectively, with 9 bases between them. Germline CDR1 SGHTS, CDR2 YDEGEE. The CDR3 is CASSLEGLHTQYF. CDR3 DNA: TGTGCCAGCAGCTTGGAAGGACTACATACGCAGTATTTT.

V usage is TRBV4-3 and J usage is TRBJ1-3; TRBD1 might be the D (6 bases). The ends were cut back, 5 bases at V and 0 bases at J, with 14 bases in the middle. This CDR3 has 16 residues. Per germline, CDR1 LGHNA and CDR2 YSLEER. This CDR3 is CASSAGQSPSGNTIYF. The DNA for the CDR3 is TGCGCCAGCAGCGCCGGACAGAGCCCCTCTGGAAACACCATATATTTT.

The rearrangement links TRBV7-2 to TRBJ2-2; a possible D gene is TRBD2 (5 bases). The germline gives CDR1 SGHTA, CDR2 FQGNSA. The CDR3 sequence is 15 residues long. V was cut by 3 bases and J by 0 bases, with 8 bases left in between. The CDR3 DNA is TGTGCCAGCAGCTTCCAGGAGGCGAACACCGGGGAGCTGTTTTTT. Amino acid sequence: CASSFQEANTGELFF.

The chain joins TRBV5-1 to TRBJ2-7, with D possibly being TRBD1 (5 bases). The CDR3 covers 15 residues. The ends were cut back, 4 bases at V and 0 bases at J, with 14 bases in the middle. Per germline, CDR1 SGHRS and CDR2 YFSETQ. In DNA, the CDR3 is TGCGCCAGCAGCCCCCGCAGGACATCCTCCTACGAGCAGTACTTC. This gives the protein CASSPRRTSSYEQYF.

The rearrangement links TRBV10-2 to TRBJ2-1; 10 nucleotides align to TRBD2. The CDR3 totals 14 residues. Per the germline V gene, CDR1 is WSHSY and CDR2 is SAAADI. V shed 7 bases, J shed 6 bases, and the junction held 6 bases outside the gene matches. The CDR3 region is CASTLAGGTNEQFF. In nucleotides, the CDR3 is TGCGCCAGCACCTTAGCGGGAGGCACCAATGAGCAGTTCTTC.

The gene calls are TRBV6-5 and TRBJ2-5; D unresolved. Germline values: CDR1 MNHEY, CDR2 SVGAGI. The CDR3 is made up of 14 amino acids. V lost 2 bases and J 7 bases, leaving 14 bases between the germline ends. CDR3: CASSYQSRSGTQYF. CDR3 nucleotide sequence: TGTGCCAGCAGTTACCAGTCTCGTTCTGGGACCCAGTACTTC.